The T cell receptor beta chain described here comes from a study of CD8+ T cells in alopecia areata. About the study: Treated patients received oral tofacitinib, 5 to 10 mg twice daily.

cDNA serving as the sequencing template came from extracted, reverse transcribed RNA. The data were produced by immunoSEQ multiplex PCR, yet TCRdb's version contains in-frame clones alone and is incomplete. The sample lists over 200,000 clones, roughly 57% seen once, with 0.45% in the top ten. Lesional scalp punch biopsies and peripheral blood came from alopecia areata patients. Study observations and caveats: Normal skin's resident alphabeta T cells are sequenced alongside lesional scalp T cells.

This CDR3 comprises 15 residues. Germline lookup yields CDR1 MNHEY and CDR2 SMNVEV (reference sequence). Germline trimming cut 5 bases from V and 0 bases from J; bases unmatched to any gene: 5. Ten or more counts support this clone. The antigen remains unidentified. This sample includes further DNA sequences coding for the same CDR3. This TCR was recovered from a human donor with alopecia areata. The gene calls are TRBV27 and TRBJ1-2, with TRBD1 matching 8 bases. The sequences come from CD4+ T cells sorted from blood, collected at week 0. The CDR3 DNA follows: TGTGCCAGCAGTCCAAGGACAGGGACTAACTATGGCTACACCTTC. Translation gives CASSPRTGTNYGYTF.